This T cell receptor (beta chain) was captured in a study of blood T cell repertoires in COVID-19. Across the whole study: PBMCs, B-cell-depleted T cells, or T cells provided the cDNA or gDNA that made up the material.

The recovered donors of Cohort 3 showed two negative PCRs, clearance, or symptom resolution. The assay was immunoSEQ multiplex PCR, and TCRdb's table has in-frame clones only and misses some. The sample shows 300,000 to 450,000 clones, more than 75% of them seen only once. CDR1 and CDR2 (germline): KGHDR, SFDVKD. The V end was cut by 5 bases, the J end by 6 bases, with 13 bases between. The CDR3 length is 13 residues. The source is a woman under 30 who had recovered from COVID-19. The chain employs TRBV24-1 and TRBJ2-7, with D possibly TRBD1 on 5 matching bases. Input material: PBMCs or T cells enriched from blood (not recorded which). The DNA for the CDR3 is TGTGCCACCAGTGCGGTAGGGGAAGGCGAGCAGTACTTC. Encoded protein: CATSAVGEGEQYF.